Given below is one T cell receptor beta chain in context. Its matching antigen is unknown. This entry belongs to a study of cytomegalovirus exposure and HLA in healthy donors. At the level of the study: The approximately 690 first-cohort repertoires and the approximately 110 validation repertoires shared the same platform, a later analysis reported. Points from the study as a whole: First-cohort TCR clusters were later found to tend to co-occur in the 120 validation repertoires.

The assay was immunoSEQ multiplex PCR, and TCRdb's table has in-frame clones only and misses some. The sample has about 54,000 clones, about nine tenths seen once; the top ten hold around 8.4%. The receptor comes from a woman aged 18-30 years in good health and CMV-seropositive. Sequenced sample: PBMCs.

The CDR3 reads CASSYSDRPRGSPLHF. In DNA form, the CDR3 reads TGTGCCAGCAGTTACTCAGACAGGCCCAGGGGTTCACCCCTCCACTTT. J is TRBJ1-6 and V is TRBV6-5; the D gene is possibly TRBD1 (6 bases). The ends were cut back, 0 bases at V and 9 bases at J, with 15 bases in the middle. The CDR3 sequence is 16 residues long. Germline V gene data show CDR1 as MNHEY and CDR2 as SVGAGI.